The 23 T cell receptor beta chains in this list originate from one sample, sequenced in a study of blood T cell repertoires in COVID-19. Only in-frame clones appear in the TCRdb table, and some are missing; sequencing was by immunoSEQ multiplex PCR. The sample shows 310,000 or so clones, about 91% of them seen only once. Sequencing was carried out using PBMCs or T cells enriched from blood (not recorded which). These receptors originate from a woman between 18 and 29 years old who had recovered from COVID-19.

V usage is TRBV5-6 and J usage is TRBJ1-6, with 7 bases fitting TRBD1. V lost 4 bases to trimming and J lost 6 bases; unmatched junction nucleotides: 10. The CDR3 spans 16 residues. CDR1 and CDR2 (germline): SGHDT, YYEEEE. The CDR3 DNA reads TGTGCCAGCAGCGCCGCGACAGGGAGGATTAATTCACCCCTCCACTTT. This translates into CASSAATGRINSPLHF.

J is TRBJ1-1 and V is TRBV6-2 or TRBV6-3; no reliable D call. The V and J ends lost 6 bases and 5 bases respectively, with 7 bases between them. CDR1 is MNHEY, CDR2 SVGEGT, per germline. This CDR3 contains 11 residues. The CDR3 loop is CASSHGTEAFF. For the CDR3, the DNA is TGTGCCAGCAGCCACGGGACTGAAGCTTTCTTT.

The chain has TRBV18 and TRBJ2-2; 10 bases match TRBD2. This CDR3 region has 17 residues. From germline, CDR1 is KGHSH and CDR2 LQKENI. V lost 6 bases and J lost 0; bases outside the gene matches: 7. Written as DNA, the CDR3 is TGTGCCAGCTCCCGAGAACTAGCGGGGTCGAACACCGGGGAGCTGTTTTTT. This translates into CASSRELAGSNTGELFF.

V gene TRBV5-8 combines with J gene TRBJ2-3, with TRBD2 matching over 13 bases. Trimming cost V 4 bases and J 3 bases; bases outside gene matches: 5. The CDR3 is 16 amino acids. Germline V gene data show CDR1 as SGHTS and CDR2 as YDEGEE. DNA of the CDR3: TGTGCCAGCAGCACGGGACTAGCGGGGAGTACAGATACGCAGTATTTT. Its translation is CASSTGLAGSTDTQYF.

This clone appeared a single time. The chain employs TRBV19 and TRBJ2-2; 7 bases fit TRBD2. The CDR3 is 16 amino acids. Germline V gives CDR1 LNHDA, CDR2 SQIVND (reference sequence). After removal of 5 bases from V and 2 bases from J, the junction contained 8 bases not matched to a gene. CDR3 coding DNA: TGTGCCAGTAGTCTCGGGACTACCCCTAACACCGGGGAGCTGTTTTTT. As protein: CASSLGTTPNTGELFF.

In DNA form, the CDR3 reads TGTGCCAGCAGTTTACCGGGTCCCTCGCAGCCCCAGCATTTT. Its protein product is CASSLPGPSQPQHF. The chain has TRBV28 and TRBJ1-5; D is undetermined. Germline values: CDR1 MDHEN, CDR2 SYDVKM. Trimming removed 2 bases at V and 7 bases at J, with 12 bases between. CDR3 length: 14 residues.

The genes are TRBV28 and TRBJ2-2; 12 bases line up with TRBD1. V lost 7 bases to trimming and J lost 4 bases; unmatched junction nucleotides: 7. Germline lookup yields CDR1 MDHEN and CDR2 SYDVKM. The CDR3 has 16 amino acids. Written as DNA, the CDR3 is TGTGCCAGCAATTTCCGGGACAGGGGGCCCACCGGGGAGCTGTTTTTT. It is translated as CASNFRDRGPTGELFF. Combining the CDR3 with reference TRBV28 and TRBJ2-2 gives the whole variable domain DVKVTQSSRYLVKRTGEKVFLECVQDMDHENMFWYRQDPGLGLRLIYFSYDVKMKEKGDIPEGYSVSREKKERFSLILESASTNQTSMYLCASNFRDRGPTGELFFGEGSRLTVL.

This chain links TRBV28 with TRBJ1-4; tentative D call: TRBD1 (5 bases). V lost 3 bases and J lost 10, with 21 bases in between. The CDR3 consists of 16 residues. The germline gives CDR1 MDHEN, CDR2 SYDVKM. The CDR3 nucleotides are TGTGCCAGCAGTTTTACCCAGGGAGGATCTTTCGCAAAACTGTTTTTT. Translated: CASSFTQGGSFAKLFF.

V usage is TRBV6-2 or TRBV6-3 and J usage is TRBJ1-4, with 8 bases that match TRBD1. The germline gives CDR1 MNHEY, CDR2 SVGEGT. The CDR3 is 15 residues long. The junction had 9 bases not matched to a gene; V was cut back by 6 bases and J by 6 bases. The CDR3 spells CASSPQGARDEKLFF. CDR3 bases: TGTGCCAGCAGCCCCCAGGGGGCCAGGGATGAAAAACTGTTTTTT.

The CDR3 coding sequence is TGTGCCAGCAGTGAACTAACTAGGGATGAAAAACTGTTTTTT. This gives the protein CASSELTRDEKLFF. This chain joins TRBV2 and TRBJ1-4; D uncertain. The CDR3 totals 14 residues. The germline V and J ends were trimmed by 2 bases and 6 bases, with 10 bases remaining between them. Germline CDR1 is SNHLY and CDR2 is FYNNEI. Combining the CDR3 with reference TRBV2 and TRBJ1-4 gives the whole variable domain EPEVTQTPSHQVTQMGQEVILRCVPISNHLYFYWYRQILGQKVEFLVSFYNNEISEKSEIFDDQFSVERPDGSNFTLKIRSTKLEDSAMYFCASSELTRDEKLFFGSGTQLSVL.

This clone appeared a few times. The chain joins TRBV27 to TRBJ1-3, with D perhaps TRBD1 (6 bases). The germline gives CDR1 MNHEY, CDR2 SMNVEV (reference sequence). This CDR3 has 15 amino acids. With 5 bases removed from V and 0 bases from J, the gap between germline ends came to 11 bases. CDR3 region: CASSRDRTSGNTIYF. The CDR3 bases are TGTGCCAGCAGTCGCGACAGGACCTCTGGAAACACCATATATTTT.

The chain joins TRBV27 to TRBJ2-1; a possible D gene is TRBD2 (7 bases). The germline V gene encodes CDR1 MNHEY and CDR2 SMNVEV (reference sequence). The CDR3 has 15 amino acids. Trimming removed 6 bases at V and 2 bases at J, with 14 bases between. The CDR3 region is CASRFGGGPYNEQFF. Written as DNA, the CDR3 is TGTGCCAGCAGGTTTGGCGGGGGCCCCTACAATGAGCAGTTCTTC.

The chain couples TRBV20-1 to TRBJ2-3; 10 bases fit TRBD1. Germline trimming cut 6 bases from V and 13 bases from J; bases unmatched to any gene: 4. The germline CDR1 and CDR2 sequences are DFQATT and SNEGSKA (reference sequence). The CDR3 runs to 10 residues. The CDR3 sequence is CSALGQGKYF. Written as DNA, the CDR3 is TGCAGTGCCCTGGGACAGGGGAAGTATTTT.

This chain links TRBV5-1 with TRBJ1-1; perhaps TRBD1 as D (6 bases). The CDR3 has 15 amino acids. Germline CDR1 is SGHRS and CDR2 is YFSETQ. Trimming cost V 4 bases and J 3 bases, with 16 bases left between them. CDR3 residues: CASSPQDREYTEAFF. In nucleotides, the CDR3 is TGCGCCAGCAGCCCCCAGGACAGAGAGTACACTGAAGCTTTCTTT. Filled out from reference TRBV5-1 and TRBJ1-1, the complete variable domain reads KAGVTQTPRYLIKTRGQQVTLSCSPISGHRSVSWYQQTPGQGLQFLFEYFSETQRNKGNFPGRFSGRQFSNSRSEMNVSTLELGDSALYLCASSPQDREYTEAFFGQGTRLTVV.

The rearrangement joins TRBV27 to TRBJ2-5; D might be TRBD2 (5 bases). The CDR3 is 16 residues long. The V end was cut by 5 bases, the J end by 5 bases, with 21 bases between. The germline V gene has CDR1 MNHEY and CDR2 SMNVEV (reference sequence). The CDR3 here is CASSPSWTIRRETQYF. In DNA, the CDR3 is TGTGCCAGCAGTCCTTCCTGGACCATAAGGAGGGAGACCCAGTACTTC.

The rearrangement uses TRBV7-9 and TRBJ2-3; D ambiguous. Germline V CDR1 and CDR2: SEHNR, FQNEAQ (reference sequence). This CDR3 has 15 residues. V dropped 4 bases and J dropped 0 bases, with 11 bases sitting between them. CDR3 nucleotides: TGTGCCAGCAGCTCCCGCGCGTGGAGCACAGATACGCAGTATTTT. It yields the protein CASSSRAWSTDTQYF.

This sequence joins TRBV5-1 and TRBJ2-1, with 7 bases lining up with TRBD1. This CDR3 has 16 amino acids. The germline V gene has CDR1 SGHRS and CDR2 YFSETQ. The V segment lost 4 bases and the J segment 1 base; nucleotides outside the gene matches: 8. In nucleotides, the CDR3 is TGCGCCAGCAGCCCGGACAGGACGTTATCCTACAATGAGCAGTTCTTC. Translating gives CASSPDRTLSYNEQFF.

J is TRBJ2-1 and V is TRBV3-1 (or the pseudogene TRBV3-2); D is possibly TRBD2 (6 bases). The CDR3 runs to 16 residues. CDR1 LGHDT and CDR2 YNNKEL come from the germline V gene (reference sequence). V was trimmed by 1 base and J by 4 bases, leaving 14 bases between them. This CDR3 reads CASSQGWTTGYNEQFF. The CDR3 nucleotides are TGTGCCAGCAGCCAAGGATGGACTACAGGATACAATGAGCAGTTCTTC.

The rearrangement joins TRBV4-1 to TRBJ2-3; TRBD2 might be the D (7 bases). The germline V and J ends were trimmed by 0 bases and 1 base, with 20 bases remaining between them. Looked up from germline, CDR1 is MGHRA and CDR2 is YSYEKL. This CDR3 region has 19 residues. CDR3: CASSQDGRGGGVGTDTQYF. As DNA, the CDR3 is TGCGCCAGCAGCCAAGATGGGAGGGGGGGAGGTGTGGGCACAGATACGCAGTATTTT.

This clone was counted a single time. V usage is TRBV4-1 and J usage is TRBJ2-7, with a tentative D call TRBD1 (5 bases). Germline V gene lookup returns CDR1 MGHRA and CDR2 YSYEKL. This CDR3 contains 16 residues. V lost 0 bases and J lost 3, with 15 bases in between. Written as DNA, the CDR3 is TGCGCCAGCAGCCAAGAATGGGGCTCCTTCGGCTACGAGCAGTACTTC. Protein: CASSQEWGSFGYEQYF.

The chain employs TRBV27 and TRBJ2-7; D is possibly TRBD1 (5 bases). This CDR3 contains 13 residues. Germline V lookup: CDR1 MNHEY, CDR2 SMNVEV (reference sequence). Trimming removed 8 bases from V and 2 bases from J, with 13 bases in between. The CDR3 spells CASGVTVTYEQYF. DNA of the CDR3: TGTGCCAGCGGAGTGACAGTAACCTACGAGCAGTACTTC.

As to this clone: The same CDR3 also results from other DNA sequences found in this sample. This chain uses TRBV7-2 with TRBJ1-1, with D tentatively TRBD1 (5 bases). The CDR3 runs to 13 residues. Germline-derived CDR1 and CDR2 are SGHTA and FQGNSA. V shed 4 bases and J shed 1 base, with 7 bases lying between them. CDR3 in DNA: TGTGCCAGCAGCTCCGACAGGAACACTGAAGCTTTCTTT. Residues: CASSSDRNTEAFF.

The chain recombines TRBV14 with TRBJ1-5, with D unclear. This CDR3 region has 13 residues. Trimming took off 4 bases at V and 6 bases at J, with 10 bases between the two ends. The germline V gene has CDR1 SGHDN and CDR2 FVKESK. The CDR3 DNA follows: TGTGCCAGCAGCCCCCAGGAAGGTCAGCCCCAGCATTTT. Encoded protein: CASSPQEGQPQHF.